This TCR beta chain was sequenced for a study of cytomegalovirus exposure and HLA in healthy donors. Study outcomes and limitations: With DRB1 most and HLA-C fewest, TCR association rates differed between HLA loci in a later analysis.

As for this clone: Its antigen is unknown.

It was with 60 Vbeta and 13 Jbeta primers that the PCR ran. Only in-frame clones appear in the TCRdb table, and some are missing; sequencing was by immunoSEQ multiplex PCR. The table includes about 77,000 clones, around 76% detected once. The sequence was collected from a man aged 35-49 years in good health and CMV-seronegative. What was sequenced was PBMCs.

This chain's CDR3 is CASSVRDTNQPQHF. CDR3 DNA: TGTGCCAGTAGTGTCCGGGACACCAATCAGCCCCAGCATTTT. The genes are TRBV19 and TRBJ1-5; D is possibly TRBD1 (6 bases). Germline lookup yields CDR1 LNHDA and CDR2 SQIVND (reference sequence). Trimming removed 5 bases at V and 3 bases at J, with 11 bases between. The CDR3 is made up of 14 amino acids.